This is a list of T cell receptor beta chains from one sample in a study of blood T cell repertoires in COVID-19. The protocol was immunoSEQ multiplex PCR, while the TCRdb copy is restricted to in-frame clones and leaves out a portion. The table shows 120,000 or so clones, with approximately 90% occurring only once. Sequenced input: peripheral blood. All receptors come from a woman aged 50 to 60 with acute or convalescent COVID-19. Each CDR3 is given with its conserved first and last residue. The order of the fields is V gene, clone size, J gene, D gene, CDR3 protein. A D gene is named only where the DNA matches it firmly. The size entry is marked missing in some rows and otherwise reads once, few, many or a size class.

>TRBV7-9|NA|TRBJ2-1|NA
CASSLRQTGDNEQFF
>TRBV7-2|NA|TRBJ2-5|TRBD1
CASSSGTGGQETQYF
>TRBV3-1/TRBV3-2|NA|TRBJ2-1|TRBD2
CASSLRTSGGNEQFF
>TRBV29-1|NA|TRBJ2-2|NA
CSVQGYTGELFF
>TRBV3-1/TRBV3-2|NA|TRBJ1-2|TRBD1
CASSQVNRGWSGYTF
>TRBV29-1|NA|TRBJ1-3|TRBD1
CSVATGKKVDDTIYF
>TRBV11-3|NA|TRBJ2-6|TRBD2
CASSPGGEAGANVLTF
>TRBV11-2|NA|TRBJ2-3|TRBD2
CASSLGAAGGPTDTQYF
>TRBV9|NA|TRBJ2-7|NA
CASSVEAGPYEQYF
>TRBV3-1/TRBV3-2|NA|TRBJ2-3|NA
CASSQGGSRTDTQYF
>TRBV6-6|NA|TRBJ2-1|TRBD1
CASSPSGQGMRSYNEQFF
>TRBV18|NA|TRBJ2-1|NA
CASSPFKAVSGNEQFF
>TRBV9|NA|TRBJ1-1|TRBD1
CASSVAGGYRADTEAFF
>TRBV11-2|once|TRBJ1-4|TRBD1
CASSDYGRTGGEKLFF
>TRBV10-2|NA|TRBJ1-5|TRBD1
CASSGQGNNQPQHF
>TRBV7-8|NA|TRBJ2-2|TRBD2
CASSLGVTSGRQTGELFF
>TRBV6-5|NA|TRBJ2-5|TRBD2
CASRPLAGGQETQYF
>TRBV19|once|TRBJ2-1|TRBD2
CASSSTSGSYNEQFF
>TRBV12-3/TRBV12-4|NA|TRBJ1-2|NA
CASSTVVDGYTF
>TRBV28|NA|TRBJ2-7|NA
CASSGQQGSYEQYF
>TRBV6-6|NA|TRBJ1-1|NA
CAHGSANTEAFF
>TRBV7-9|NA|TRBJ1-4|TRBD1
CASSLVRTGVPEKLFF
>TRBV28|few|TRBJ1-6|NA
CASSLLSGSYNSPLHF
>TRBV2|NA|TRBJ2-7|NA
CASSEGGGVVEQYF
>TRBV30|once|TRBJ1-4|NA
CAWAREEEKLFF
>TRBV29-1|few|TRBJ1-1|NA
CSAKTGTMNTEAFF